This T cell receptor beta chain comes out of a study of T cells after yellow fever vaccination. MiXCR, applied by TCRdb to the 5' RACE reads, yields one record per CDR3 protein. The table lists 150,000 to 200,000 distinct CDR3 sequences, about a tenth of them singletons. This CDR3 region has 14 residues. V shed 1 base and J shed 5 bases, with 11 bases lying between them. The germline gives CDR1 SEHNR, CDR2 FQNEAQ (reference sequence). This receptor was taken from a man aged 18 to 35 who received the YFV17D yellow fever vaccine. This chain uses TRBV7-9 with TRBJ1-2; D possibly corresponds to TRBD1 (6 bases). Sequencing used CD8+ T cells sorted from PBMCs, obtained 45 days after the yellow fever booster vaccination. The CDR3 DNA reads TGTGCCAGCAGCTTAGGCACAGGGCGGTATGGCTACACCTTC. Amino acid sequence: CASSLGTGRYGYTF.